The 29 T cell receptor beta chains below were found in one sample sequenced in a study of blood T cell repertoires in COVID-19. This table comes from immunoSEQ multiplex PCR, and its TCRdb copy is limited to in-frame clones, with some not included. The sample contains more than 100,000 clones, about 87% of which appear only once. Sequenced input: peripheral blood. Receptors were obtained from a human donor in a cohort sampled during active or convalescent COVID-19.

The chain combines TRBV5-4 with TRBJ1-6; D is perhaps TRBD1 (6 bases). The CDR3 has 15 amino acids. Germline V gene sequence: CDR1 SGHNT, CDR2 YYREEE (reference sequence). The ends were cut back, 4 bases at V and 10 bases at J, with 18 bases in the middle. The DNA for the CDR3 is TGTGCCAGCAGCAGCCCGGACAGTCTCATCTCACCCCTCCACTTT. As protein: CASSSPDSLISPLHF. Complete variable domain (other parts from reference TRBV5-4 and TRBJ1-6): ETGVTQSPTHLIKTRGQQVTLRCSSQSGHNTVSWYQQALGQGPQFIFQYYREEENGRGNFPPRFSGLQFPNYSSELNVNALELDDSALYLCASSSPDSLISPLHFGNGTRLTVT.

V usage is TRBV11-2 and J usage is TRBJ2-7; perhaps TRBD2 as D (5 bases). This CDR3 has 16 residues. Trimming pared 1 base from V and 0 bases from J, leaving 13 bases between. CDR1 is SGHAT, CDR2 FQNNGV, per germline. The CDR3 DNA follows: TGTGCCAGCAGCTTAGGGGCCGGGGTCCTCTCCTACGAGCAGTACTTC. Protein sequence: CASSLGAGVLSYEQYF.

J is TRBJ1-4 and V is TRBV9; D is unclear. Trimming removed 0 bases from V and 3 bases from J, with 9 bases in between. CDR3 length equals 15 residues. The germline V gene has CDR1 SGDLS and CDR2 YYNGEE. The CDR3 DNA sequence: TGTGCCAGCAGCGTAGGGGCAGACCCTAATGAAAAACTGTTTTTT. This codes for CASSVGADPNEKLFF.

The rearrangement uses TRBV5-1 and TRBJ1-3; the D gene is possibly TRBD1 (6 bases). Trimming took off 0 bases at V and 0 bases at J, with 16 bases between the two ends. The CDR3 is made up of 18 amino acids. Germline V lookup: CDR1 SGHRS, CDR2 YFSETQ. Here the CDR3 reads CASSLGTGISVSGNTIYF. The CDR3 DNA follows: TGCGCCAGCAGCTTGGGAACAGGGATCTCGGTCTCTGGAAACACCATATATTTT.

A single count supports this clone. The chain links TRBV10-1 to TRBJ1-6; possible D gene TRBD1, 6 bases. Germline V lookup: CDR1 WNHNN, CDR2 SYGVQD (reference sequence). The V and J ends lost 0 bases and 2 bases respectively, with 11 bases between them. CDR3 size: 17 residues. The CDR3 DNA reads as TGCGCCAGCAGTGAGTCACAGGGTAGGACCTATAATTCACCCCTCCACTTT. It codes for CASSESQGRTYNSPLHF.

Only one count was recorded for this clone. In nucleotides, the CDR3 is TGTGCCAGCAGCTTAGGGCTTAACACCGGGGAGCTGTTTTTT. Translated: CASSLGLNTGELFF. The chain joins TRBV7-3 to TRBJ2-2; the D is unclear. V was clipped by 2 bases and J by 2 bases, with 6 bases between them. The CDR3 is made up of 14 amino acids. Germline CDR1 and CDR2: SGHTA and FQGTGA.

This clone was observed a few times. The chain has TRBV30 and TRBJ2-4; D perhaps matches TRBD1 (6 bases). The CDR3 spans 15 residues. Deletions cut 0 bases from V and 3 bases from J, with 12 bases between. Germline CDR1 GTSNPN, CDR2 SVGIG (reference sequence). The CDR3 sequence is CAWSVTRTDKNIQYF. DNA of the CDR3: TGTGCCTGGAGTGTGACGAGGACAGACAAAAACATTCAGTACTTC.

This chain uses TRBV5-3 with TRBJ1-2; TRBD1 agrees at 7 bases. TRBV5-3 is identified as an open reading frame with a role that is uncertain. Trimming cost V 4 bases and J 5 bases; bases outside gene matches: 14. The CDR3 contains 16 residues. The CDR3 loop is CARSLLHHPGQYGYTF. CDR3 DNA sequence: TGTGCCAGAAGCCTACTTCACCATCCGGGACAGTATGGCTACACCTTC.

The gene calls are TRBV24-1 and TRBJ2-1; 9 bases fit TRBD1. CDR3 length equals 17 residues. The germline CDR1 and CDR2 sequences are KGHDR and SFDVKD. V lost 4 bases to trimming and J lost 8 bases; unmatched junction nucleotides: 14. The CDR3 DNA sequence: TGTGCCACCAGTGACCCGGGACAGGGATTGCTGATCGATGAGCAGTTCTTC. Amino acid sequence: CATSDPGQGLLIDEQFF.

This chain joins TRBV6-6 and TRBJ1-1; D unclear. CDR3 length: 15 residues. Germline V gene lookup returns CDR1 MNHNY and CDR2 SVGAGI (reference sequence). Trimming stripped 2 bases from V and 1 base from J, with 11 bases between. This CDR3 is CASSYQTISNTEAFF. The CDR3 DNA follows: TGTGCCAGCAGTTACCAGACTATCTCGAACACTGAAGCTTTCTTT.

This rearrangement joins TRBV7-9 to TRBJ2-2; a weak D match, TRBD1 (6 bases). This CDR3 spans 17 amino acids. V dropped 3 bases and J dropped 1 base, with 15 bases sitting between them. The germline V gene has CDR1 SEHNR and CDR2 FQNEAQ (reference sequence). CDR3 sequence (DNA): TGTGCCAGCAGCTTCCTTACAGGGACCGTGAACACCGGGGAGCTGTTTTTT. Its translation is CASSFLTGTVNTGELFF.

This chain links TRBV10-3 with TRBJ1-4; TRBD1 matches at 9 bases. Germline trimming cut 6 bases from V and 5 bases from J; bases unmatched to any gene: 10. The CDR3 totals 16 residues. Germline V gene lookup returns CDR1 ENHRY and CDR2 SYGVKD. The CDR3: CAISTGTGIKNEKLFF. The CDR3, as DNA: TGTGCCATCAGCACCGGGACAGGGATAAAGAATGAAAAACTGTTTTTT.

The rearrangement uses TRBV5-1 and TRBJ1-5; weak D call: TRBD1 (5 bases). Germline assignment: CDR1 SGHRS and CDR2 YFSETQ. Trimming took 2 bases from V and 7 from J, leaving 19 bases between them. The CDR3 is 16 residues long. The CDR3 nucleotides read TGCGCCAGCAGCTTCAGGGCACCGCCGTTAGGGCAGCCCCAGCATTTT. Protein: CASSFRAPPLGQPQHF.

CDR3: CASSDSYEQYF. Written as DNA, the CDR3 is TGTGCCAGCAGTGACAGCTACGAGCAGTACTTC. The J gene is TRBJ2-7, the V gene TRBV6-1; D is unclear. Germline lookup yields CDR1 MNHNS and CDR2 SASEGT. The CDR3 has 11 residues. Trimming took 3 bases from V and 3 from J, leaving 3 bases between them.

This rearrangement joins TRBV10-3 to TRBJ1-4; no clear D gene. The CDR3 covers 12 residues. Germline V gives CDR1 ENHRY, CDR2 SYGVKD. V was shortened by 2 bases and J by 8 bases, with 6 bases between the two germline ends. CDR3 in amino acids: CAISETGEKLFF. CDR3 DNA: TGTGCCATCAGTGAGACGGGGGAAAAACTGTTTTTT.

V and J are TRBV9 and TRBJ1-1; the D gene is possibly TRBD1 (5 bases). CDR1 and CDR2 from the germline V gene are SGDLS and YYNGEE. This CDR3 spans 11 amino acids. V was clipped by 8 bases and J by 3 bases, with 8 bases between them. For the CDR3, the DNA is TGTGCCAGGAGACAGTACACTGAAGCTTTCTTT. Amino acid sequence: CARRQYTEAFF.

The chain links TRBV19 to TRBJ2-1; TRBD1 agrees at 12 bases. Germline V lookup: CDR1 LNHDA, CDR2 SQIVND (reference sequence). This CDR3 comprises 13 residues. After removal of 9 bases from V and 7 bases from J, the junction contained 4 bases not matched to a gene. The CDR3 reads CASRDRGLNEQFF. DNA of the CDR3: TGTGCCAGCCGGGACAGGGGGCTGAATGAGCAGTTCTTC.

The chain combines TRBV18 with TRBJ2-7; 9 nucleotides agree with TRBD1. With V trimmed by 5 bases and J by 5 bases, 1 base remained unmatched. Germline V gene lookup returns CDR1 KGHSH and CDR2 LQKENI. The CDR3 has 12 amino acids. The CDR3 sequence: CASSGDRDEQYF. The CDR3 DNA is TGTGCCAGCTCAGGGGACAGGGACGAGCAGTACTTC.

CDR3 bases: TGTGCCAGCAGCGCCCGGCCGAGGGGGGGCGGAGGGACCCAGTACTTC. Its protein product is CASSARPRGGGGTQYF. This chain uses TRBV4-2 with TRBJ2-5; TRBD2 is a possible D gene (7 bases). Trimming cost V 5 bases and J 7 bases, with 23 bases left between them. Germline V gene lookup returns CDR1 LGHNA and CDR2 YNFKEQ. This CDR3 contains 16 residues.

The chain links TRBV5-1 to TRBJ2-1; D is possibly TRBD2 (6 bases). Trimming removed 3 bases from V and 3 bases from J, with 16 bases in between. CDR1 and CDR2 from the germline V gene are SGHRS and YFSETQ. This CDR3 is 16 amino acids long. CDR3 in DNA: TGCGCCAGCAGCTCTCGCGGGAAAGGGGTCTACAATGAGCAGTTCTTC. Amino acid sequence: CASSSRGKGVYNEQFF.

The rearrangement joins TRBV7-2 to TRBJ2-1, with 7 bases aligning to TRBD2. The CDR3 spans 19 residues. Trimming at V came to 0 bases and at J to 6 bases, leaving 17 bases not matched to a gene. CDR1 SGHTA and CDR2 FQGNSA come from the germline V gene. The CDR3 DNA reads as TGTGCCAGCAGCTTAGCCCCGCCCCCCGCAGCCCCGGGGGGCAATGAGCAGTTCTTC. Protein: CASSLAPPPAAPGGNEQFF.

This clone was seen just once. The chain combines TRBV30 with TRBJ1-5; D may be TRBD1 (5 bases). The CDR3 spans 13 residues. The V gene's germline CDR1 is GTSNPN and CDR2 SVGIG (reference sequence). The ends were cut back, 2 bases at V and 3 bases at J, with 8 bases in the middle. The CDR3 reads CAWSPGSNQPQHF. CDR3 sequence (DNA): TGTGCCTGGAGTCCAGGGTCCAATCAGCCCCAGCATTTT.

The gene calls are TRBV5-1 and TRBJ2-3; tentative D call: TRBD2 (6 bases). The CDR3 spans 17 residues. Trimming left V 4 bases short and J 5 bases short, with 23 bases between. Germline CDR1 and CDR2: SGHRS and YFSETQ. The CDR3 DNA follows: TGCGCCAGCAGCCCGTTCGGGACTCTCCGAGTCGAAGATACGCAGTATTTT. It translates to CASSPFGTLRVEDTQYF.

This chain connects TRBV29-1 to TRBJ2-7; D possibly corresponds to TRBD1 (6 bases). The CDR3 totals 14 residues. Trimming pared 6 bases from V and 1 base from J, leaving 16 bases between. The germline CDR1 and CDR2 sequences are SQVTM and ANQGSEA. CDR3 DNA sequence: TGCAGCGTCGCCTCGGGACATCTGTCCTACGAGCAGTACTTC. Its protein is CSVASGHLSYEQYF.

V and J are TRBV4-3 and TRBJ2-1; 10 bases align to TRBD1. With V trimmed by 2 bases and J by 12 bases, 4 bases remained unmatched. Germline V gene lookup returns CDR1 LGHNA and CDR2 YSLEER. The CDR3 totals 13 residues. As DNA, the CDR3 is TGCGCCAGCAGCCAACAGACAGGGGGCCTGCAGTTCTTC. Translating it yields CASSQQTGGLQFF.

The table lists this clone with a count of one. This rearrangement joins TRBV5-6 to TRBJ2-3, with D possibly being TRBD2 (6 bases). The V gene lost 0 bases and the J gene lost 0 bases, with 11 bases spanning the gap. This CDR3 spans 16 amino acids. Per the germline V gene, CDR1 is SGHDT and CDR2 is YYEEEE. CDR3 amino acids: CASSLGWGGSTDTQYF. DNA for the CDR3: TGTGCCAGCAGCTTGGGTTGGGGAGGAAGCACAGATACGCAGTATTTT.

This chain uses TRBV5-1 with TRBJ2-5; the D is unclear. Per germline, CDR1 SGHRS and CDR2 YFSETQ. V lost 5 bases and J 2 bases, leaving 10 bases between the germline ends. The CDR3 runs to 13 residues. CDR3 region: CASRVEPQETQYF. The CDR3 bases are TGCGCCAGCAGGGTAGAGCCTCAAGAGACCCAGTACTTC.

The chain links TRBV10-2 to TRBJ2-3, with a possible D match to TRBD2 (6 bases). In germline, CDR1 is WSHSY, CDR2 SAAADI. The CDR3 covers 15 residues. V lost 1 base and J lost 5, with 13 bases in between. The CDR3, as DNA: TGCGCCAGCAGTGAGTTGGGGGGATGGGGAGATACGCAGTATTTT. Amino acids: CASSELGGWGDTQYF.

The chain combines TRBV3-1 (or the pseudogene TRBV3-2) with TRBJ2-3, with 7 bases lining up with TRBD2. The CDR3 runs 14 residues. The V segment lost 1 base and the J segment 5 bases; nucleotides outside the gene matches: 3. The germline CDR1 and CDR2 sequences are LGHDT and YNNKEL (reference sequence). CDR3 in amino acids: CASSQGAGRDTQYF. The CDR3 DNA sequence: TGTGCCAGCAGCCAAGGAGCGGGGCGAGATACGCAGTATTTT.